The 20 T cell receptor beta chains below come from one sample, sequenced in a study of CD8 T cells in Susac syndrome. About 0.5 to 1 ug RNA was reverse transcribed with random hexamers. MiXCR, run by TCRdb on the immunoSEQ multiplex PCR reads, gives a single entry per CDR3 protein. The sample contains about 130,000 distinct CDR3 sequences, about 95% of which appear only once. The material sequenced was CD8+ T cells from PBMCs. The receptor source for this set is a human donor with Susac syndrome.

The chain is built from TRBV12-3 or TRBV12-4 and TRBJ2-5, with TRBD1 identical over 7 bases. This CDR3 contains 14 residues. V was clipped by 4 bases and J by 3 bases; unmatched bases: 5. The CDR3 DNA reads as TGTGCCAGCAGTTCAGGGACAGAGAAAGAGACCCAGTACTTC. Encoded protein: CASSSGTEKETQYF.

This chain joins TRBV5-6 and TRBJ2-7, with 9 bases that match TRBD2. The CDR3 spans 14 residues. The germline V gene has CDR1 SGHDT and CDR2 YYEEEE. V was clipped by 4 bases and J by 2 bases; unmatched bases: 4. CDR3 DNA: TGTGCCAGCAGCGTGGAGCGGGAGGCCTACGAGCAGTACTTC. It encodes CASSVEREAYEQYF. The variable domain in full, with the rest retrieved from reference TRBV5-6 and TRBJ2-7, is DAGVTQSPTHLIKTRGQQVTLRCSPKSGHDTVSWYQQALGQGPQFIFQYYEEEERQRGNFPDRFSGHQFPNYSSELNVNALLLGDSALYLCASSVEREAYEQYFGPGTRLTVT.

The chain employs TRBV7-9 and TRBJ2-5; the D gene is possibly TRBD2 (6 bases). Per the germline V gene, CDR1 is SEHNR and CDR2 is FQNEAQ (reference sequence). V dropped 5 bases and J dropped 3 bases, with 16 bases sitting between them. The CDR3 has 15 amino acids. The CDR3 DNA sequence: TGTGCCAGCAGCGCCCCCGGGAGCACGGAAGAGACCCAGTACTTC. It encodes CASSAPGSTEETQYF.

The chain combines TRBV24-1 with TRBJ2-5; D is unresolved. Trimming shortened V by 3 bases and J by 5 bases, and 6 bases separated the two germline ends. CDR1 and CDR2 from the germline V gene are KGHDR and SFDVKD. The CDR3 has 12 residues. The DNA for the CDR3 is TGTGCCACCAGTGATGGCTTGGAGACCCAGTACTTC. This gives the protein CATSDGLETQYF.

The rearrangement uses TRBV29-1 and TRBJ2-3; D might be TRBD2 (5 bases). Trimming cost V 7 bases and J 0 bases, with 5 bases left between them. From germline, CDR1 is SQVTM and CDR2 ANQGSEA. CDR3 length equals 11 residues. The CDR3 coding sequence is TGCAGCGGCGGGAGCACAGATACGCAGTATTTT. Residues: CSGGSTDTQYF.

The chain has TRBV15 and TRBJ2-3; the match to TRBD2 covers 7 bases. J was trimmed by 2 bases and V by 3 bases; bases with no gene match: 11. Germline CDR1 LNHNV, CDR2 YYDKDF (reference sequence). This CDR3 spans 17 amino acids. For the CDR3, the DNA is TGTGCCACCAGCAGGGGGGAGACTAGCTCAGACACAGATACGCAGTATTTT. Translation: CATSRGETSSDTDTQYF.

Here the CDR3 DNA reads TGTGCCAGCAGTAGATGGAGGACACCGAGCAATCAGCCCCAGCATTTT. This encodes CASSRWRTPSNQPQHF. The rearrangement links TRBV28 to TRBJ1-5; a possible D gene is TRBD1 (5 bases). V was cut by 5 bases and J by 1 base, with 15 bases left in between. This CDR3 has 16 amino acids. Looked up from germline, CDR1 is MDHEN and CDR2 is SYDVKM.

V and J are TRBV24-1 and TRBJ2-2; 7 bases agree with TRBD2. There are 16 residues in the CDR3. The germline CDR1 and CDR2 sequences are KGHDR and SFDVKD. J was trimmed by 3 bases and V by 4 bases; bases with no gene match: 7. DNA of the CDR3: TGTGCCACCAGTGACTCTGGGACTACATACACCGGGGAGCTGTTTTTT. It codes for CATSDSGTTYTGELFF.

This chain joins TRBV7-9 and TRBJ2-3, with D uncertain. The CDR3 loop spans 16 amino acids. V was clipped by 1 base and J by 2 bases, with 13 bases between them. The germline CDR1 and CDR2 sequences are SEHNR and FQNEAQ (reference sequence). The CDR3: CASSLEVGYLTDTQYF. The CDR3 nucleotides read TGTGCCAGCAGCTTAGAGGTGGGGTACCTCACAGATACGCAGTATTTT.

The chain employs TRBV28 and TRBJ2-6, with 8 bases aligning to TRBD1. V was pared by 6 bases and J by 1 base, with 11 bases of the junction left unmatched. The germline V gene has CDR1 MDHEN and CDR2 SYDVKM. CDR3 length: 18 residues. The CDR3 reads CASRPGGLRPSGANVLTF. Written as DNA, the CDR3 is TGTGCCAGCAGGCCAGGGGGCCTCCGTCCTTCTGGGGCCAACGTCCTGACTTTC.

V is TRBV12-3 or TRBV12-4 and J is TRBJ1-2; 7 nucleotides line up with TRBD1. V lost 8 bases, J lost 4 bases, and 4 bases stayed unmatched. This CDR3 comprises 12 residues. CDR3 in DNA: TGTGCCAGCCGACAGGGCAGCTATGGCTACACCTTC. The encoded protein is CASRQGSYGYTF.

The chain employs TRBV12-3 or TRBV12-4 and TRBJ1-5, with D perhaps TRBD1 (5 bases). The CDR3 has 13 amino acids. V was pared by 5 bases and J by 4 bases, with 9 bases between. The CDR3 here is CASSHGGNQPQHF. CDR3 DNA: TGTGCCAGCAGTCATGGGGGGAATCAGCCCCAGCATTTT.

V and J are TRBV12-3 or TRBV12-4 and TRBJ1-1; D remains ambiguous. The CDR3 covers 13 residues. Trimming removed 5 bases at V and 0 bases at J, with 7 bases between. The CDR3 here is CASSANLNTEAFF. CDR3 nucleotides: TGTGCCAGCAGTGCCAACCTGAACACTGAAGCTTTCTTT.

CDR3 sequence: CASSFTGGESYNEQFF. CDR3 nucleotides: TGTGCCAGCAGCTTTACAGGGGGAGAATCCTACAATGAGCAGTTCTTC. The rearrangement uses TRBV7-6 and TRBJ2-1; 8 bases line up with TRBD1. Germline lookup yields CDR1 SGHVS and CDR2 FNYEAQ. The CDR3 has 16 residues. With V trimmed by 3 bases and J by 1 base, 5 bases remained unmatched.

This clonotype was seen a single time. The V and J genes are TRBV2 and TRBJ2-5; D remains ambiguous. Germline assignment: CDR1 SNHLY and CDR2 FYNNEI. This CDR3 region has 14 residues. Trimming shortened V by 2 bases and J by 5 bases, and 12 bases separated the two germline ends. The CDR3, as DNA: TGTGCCAGCAGTGAAATTCCCAGATCGGAGACCCAGTACTTC. Amino acids: CASSEIPRSETQYF.

This clonotype was seen only a few times. This chain links TRBV5-1 with TRBJ2-1; 13 bases are a match to TRBD2. Germline CDR1 and CDR2: SGHRS and YFSETQ. Germline trimming cut 0 bases from V and 9 bases from J; bases unmatched to any gene: 9. The CDR3 runs to 17 residues. The CDR3 reads CASSLDRTSGSRVEQFF. CDR3 bases: TGCGCCAGCAGCTTGGACCGGACTAGCGGGAGTCGAGTTGAGCAGTTCTTC. The full variable domain, completed using reference TRBV5-1 and TRBJ2-1, is KAGVTQTPRYLIKTRGQQVTLSCSPISGHRSVSWYQQTPGQGLQFLFEYFSETQRNKGNFPGRFSGRQFSNSRSEMNVSTLELGDSALYLCASSLDRTSGSRVEQFFGPGTRLTVL.

The chain links TRBV10-2 to TRBJ2-7; 9 bases fit TRBD2. With V trimmed by 8 bases and J by 3 bases, 11 bases remained unmatched. CDR3 length: 15 amino acids. The germline gives CDR1 WSHSY, CDR2 SAAADI. CDR3 in amino acids: CASCSPGGRDYEQYF. CDR3 sequence (DNA): TGCGCCAGCTGTAGTCCCGGCGGGAGGGACTACGAGCAGTACTTC.

This clonotype was seen only a few times. The chain combines TRBV29-1 with TRBJ2-7; D may be TRBD1 (5 bases). The CDR3 has 13 amino acids. V lost 6 bases and J lost 2, with 14 bases in between. The V gene's germline CDR1 is SQVTM and CDR2 ANQGSEA. The CDR3 nucleotides are TGCAGCGTAGCTACAGGTTTTCCCTACGAGCAGTACTTC. The encoded protein is CSVATGFPYEQYF.

The chain joins TRBV27 to TRBJ1-4, with 7 bases matching TRBD1. This CDR3 is 14 amino acids long. V trimming: 8 bases; J trimming: 6 bases; junction bases outside the gene matches: 9. The germline CDR1 and CDR2 sequences are MNHEY and SMNVEV (reference sequence). The CDR3: CASGLPDRDEKLFF. In DNA form, the CDR3 reads TGTGCCAGCGGATTACCAGACAGGGATGAAAAACTGTTTTTT. The whole variable domain, filled in from reference TRBV27 and TRBJ1-4, reads EAQVTQNPRYLITVTGKKLTVTCSQNMNHEYMSWYRQDPGLGLRQIYYSMNVEVTDKGDVPEGYKVSRKEKRNFPLILESPSPNQTSLYFCASGLPDRDEKLFFGSGTQLSVL.

The J gene is TRBJ2-2, the V gene TRBV5-6; D not certain. There are 13 residues in the CDR3. From germline, CDR1 is SGHDT and CDR2 YYEEEE. Trimming removed 2 bases from V and 6 bases from J, with 8 bases in between. In DNA form, the CDR3 reads TGTGCCAGCAGCTTAGGTCAACCCGGGGAGCTGTTTTTT. Translation: CASSLGQPGELFF.